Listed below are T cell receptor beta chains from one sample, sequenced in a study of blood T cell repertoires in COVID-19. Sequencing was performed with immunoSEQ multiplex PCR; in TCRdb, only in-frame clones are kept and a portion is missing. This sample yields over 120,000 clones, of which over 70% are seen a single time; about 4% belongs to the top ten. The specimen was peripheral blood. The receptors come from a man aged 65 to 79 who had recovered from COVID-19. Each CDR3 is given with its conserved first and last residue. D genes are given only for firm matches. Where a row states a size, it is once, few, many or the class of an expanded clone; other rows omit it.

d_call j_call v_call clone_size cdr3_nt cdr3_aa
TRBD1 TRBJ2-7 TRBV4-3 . TGCGCCAGCTCAAGAGCGTTGGGGACAGGAGATATATCCTACGAGCAGTACTTC CASSRALGTGDISYEQYF
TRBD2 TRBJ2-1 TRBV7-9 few TGTGCCAGCAGCTTAGGGGGAGGACTAGCGGCCGAGCAGTTCTTC CASSLGGGLAAEQFF
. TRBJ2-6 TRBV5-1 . TGCGCCAGCAGCTTATTCAGGTCTGGGGCCAACGTCCTGACTTTC CASSLFRSGANVLTF
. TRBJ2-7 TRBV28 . TGTGCCAGCAGTTTAGTGGGGGGAAACGAGCAGTACTTC CASSLVGGNEQYF
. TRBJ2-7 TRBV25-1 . TGTGCCAGCATAGCCGAGCCTTCCTACGAGCAGTACTTC CASIAEPSYEQYF
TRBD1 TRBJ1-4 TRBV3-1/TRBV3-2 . TGTGCCAGCAGCCAAGATAGGGACAGGGGTTCGGGAAAACTGTTTTTT CASSQDRDRGSGKLFF
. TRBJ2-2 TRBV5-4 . TGTGCCAGCTTAGAGGCCACCGGGGAGCTGTTTTTT CASLEATGELFF
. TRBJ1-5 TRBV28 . TGTGCCAGCAGTTTGACAAAGAGCAATCAGCCCCAGCATTTT CASSLTKSNQPQHF
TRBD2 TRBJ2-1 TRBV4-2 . TGTGCCAGCAGCCCAGTACTAGCGAACGACAATGAGCAGTTCTTC CASSPVLANDNEQFF
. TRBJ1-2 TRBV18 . TGTGCCAGCTCACCGTCTAAGTCCAACTATGGCTACACCTTC CASSPSKSNYGYTF
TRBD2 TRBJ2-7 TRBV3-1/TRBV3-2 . TGTGCCAGCAGCCAAGGGTGGACTAGCGGGACTGGCGGGCAGTACTTC CASSQGWTSGTGGQYF
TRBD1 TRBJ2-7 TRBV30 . TGTGCCTTGGAGCCTGGGACAGGGCTTGACGAGCAGTACTTC CALEPGTGLDEQYF
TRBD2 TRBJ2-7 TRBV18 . TGTGCCAGCTCACCAGGGAGCGGGAGAACGTACGAGCAGTACTTC CASSPGSGRTYEQYF
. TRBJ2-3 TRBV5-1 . TGCGCCAGCAGCTTCGGGCAGGGCAAACCTAGCACAGATACGCAGTATTTT CASSFGQGKPSTDTQYF
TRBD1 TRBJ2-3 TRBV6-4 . TGTGCCAGCAGTTTCACAGGGGGCTTCACAGATACGCAGTATTTT CASSFTGGFTDTQYF
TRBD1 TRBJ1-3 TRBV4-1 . TGCGCCAGCAGCCAGCCCGGGACAGATGCTGGAAACACCATATATTTT CASSQPGTDAGNTIYF
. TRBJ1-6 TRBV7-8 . TGTGCCAGCAGCTTAGCGATGCGGAATTCACCCCTCCACTTT CASSLAMRNSPLHF
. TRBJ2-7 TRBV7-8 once TGTGCCAGCAGCTTAGAGTCGTCTAGCGTAAACTACGAGCAGTACTTC CASSLESSSVNYEQYF
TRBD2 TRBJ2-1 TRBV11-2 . TGTGCCAGCCGGAGCGGGGGGAGATACAATGAGCAGTTCTTC CASRSGGRYNEQFF
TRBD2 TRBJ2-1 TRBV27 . TGTGCCAGCAGTACTAGCGGGCCTAACAATGAGCAGTTCTTC CASSTSGPNNEQFF
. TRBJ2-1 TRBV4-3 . TGCGCCAGCAGCCACCTCGACAGGAGCTCCTACAATGAGCAGTTCTTC CASSHLDRSSYNEQFF
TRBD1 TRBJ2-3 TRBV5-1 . TGCGCCAGCAGCTTGGTCCAGGGGGCAGATACGCAGTATTTT CASSLVQGADTQYF
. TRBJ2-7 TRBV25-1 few TGTGCCAGCAGTGACCCCGGGGGGCGAAGTTCCGAGCAGTACTTC CASSDPGGRSSEQYF
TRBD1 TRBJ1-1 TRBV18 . TGTGCCAGCTCACTCGCCGGGACAGGGATGAACACTGAAGCTTTCTTT CASSLAGTGMNTEAFF